The rows below give T cell receptor beta chains drawn from one sample of a study of T cells in narcolepsy. The table came from immunoSEQ multiplex PCR; TCRdb's copy has only in-frame clones and leaves some out. This repertoire shows under 35,000 clones, 82% found once; its top ten account for just under 2.5%. The sequenced sample was CD45RA- memory CD4+ T cells from PBMCs. The receptors shown here come from a human donor with narcolepsy. The CDR3 runs from the conserved cysteine through the conserved F or W. Fields, in order: J gene, CDR3 length, D gene, clone size, V gene, CDR3 DNA, CDR3 protein. The D gene is left open where the match is weak. Where a row states a size, it is once, few, many or the class of an expanded clone; other rows omit it.

TRBJ2-4	14	.	once	TRBV5-1	TGCGCCAGCAGCTTGACTATAGCCAAAAACATTCAGTACTTC	CASSLTIAKNIQYF
TRBJ2-3	15	.	.	TRBV7-2	TGTGCCAGCAGCTCCGGACAGTACACGACAGATACGCAGTATTTT	CASSSGQYTTDTQYF
TRBJ2-3	15	.	.	TRBV9	TGTGCCAGCAGCGTAGAGTCAGGGAAGTCAGATACGCAGTATTTT	CASSVESGKSDTQYF
TRBJ1-1	11	.	few	TRBV27	TGTGCCAGCAGTTTGGGACTGAGGGCTTTCTTT	CASSLGLRAFF
TRBJ1-1	11	.	.	TRBV5-1	TGCGCCAGCCGCGAGTTGGGGGAAGCTTTCTTT	CASRELGEAFF
TRBJ2-3	14	TRBD1	.	TRBV6-6	TGTGCCAGCAGAGCGGGACAGGGGGTCCGTACGCAGTATTTT	CASRAGQGVRTQYF
TRBJ2-7	12	.	few	TRBV30	TGTGCCTGGAGTACCCCCTTGGTCGAGCAGTACTTC	CAWSTPLVEQYF
TRBJ1-1	12	.	.	TRBV6-5	TGTGCCAGCGGAGATCGGGACACTGAAGCTTTCTTT	CASGDRDTEAFF
TRBJ2-7	15	TRBD1	few	TRBV6-6	TGTGCCAGCAGCCCCTTAGGGACAGGCCTGAGGGAGCAGTACTTC	CASSPLGTGLREQYF
TRBJ2-1	15	TRBD1	.	TRBV6-6	TGTGCCAGCACCAAGGACAGGAGCTCCTACAATGAGCAGTTCTTC	CASTKDRSSYNEQFF
TRBJ1-2	15	.	.	TRBV28	TGTGCCAGCAGTTTAGTTTCCGGGTCGGGGAATGGCTACACCTTC	CASSLVSGSGNGYTF
TRBJ2-5	13	.	few	TRBV6-5	TGTGCCAGCATGGGAACAGTCTGGGAGACCCAGTACTTC	CASMGTVWETQYF
TRBJ1-2	12	.	.	TRBV30	TGTGCCTGGAGCTCCGGGAGCTATGGCTACACCTTC	CAWSSGSYGYTF
TRBJ2-1	16	.	.	TRBV2	TGTGCCAGCAGGGATCTTGCCCCTGGTAGCTACGGTGAGCAGTTCTTC	CASRDLAPGSYGEQFF
TRBJ1-6	14	.	.	TRBV30	TGTGCCTGGAGTACGGGACCCGGAGGATCACCCCTCCACTTT	CAWSTGPGGSPLHF
TRBJ2-7	13	.	.	TRBV30	TGTGCCTGGAGCCCGAATCGGTCCGGCGAGCAGTACTTC	CAWSPNRSGEQYF
TRBJ2-7	13	TRBD1	.	TRBV29-1	TGCAGCGCCGGAACCGGGACAGGGGGCGAGCAGTACTTC	CSAGTGTGGEQYF
TRBJ2-1	15	.	once	TRBV6-1	TGTGCCAGCAGTGAAATGTGGGGGCCTAACAATGAGCAGTTCTTC	CASSEMWGPNNEQFF
TRBJ2-6	14	.	.	TRBV4-3	TGCGCCAGCAGCCAAGTCGGGGGAGCCAACGTCCTGACTTTC	CASSQVGGANVLTF
TRBJ2-5	15	TRBD2	.	TRBV27	TGTGCCAGCACCTCCGATCCGGGGGGTCGGGAGACCCAGTACTTC	CASTSDPGGRETQYF
TRBJ2-7	14	.	.	TRBV7-2	TGTGCCAGCAGCTTAGGGGGGGGCCTCTACGAGCAGCACTTC	CASSLGGGLYEQHF
TRBJ1-2	13	.	.	TRBV5-4	TGTGCCAGCAGCACGGGAGCGCTCGCTGGCTACACCTTC	CASSTGALAGYTF
TRBJ1-1	13	.	once	TRBV9	TGTGCCAGCAGCGTAGTACAGAACACTGAAGCTTTCTTT	CASSVVQNTEAFF
TRBJ2-3	14	.	.	TRBV10-3	TGTGCCATCAGTGAGCCGGGAGGCACAGATACGCAGTATTTT	CAISEPGGTDTQYF
TRBJ1-4	13	.	.	TRBV25-1	TGTGCCAGCAGTGAAAGCACACCTGAAAAACTGTTTTTT	CASSESTPEKLFF
TRBJ2-7	15	TRBD2	few	TRBV27	TGTGCCAGCAGCCCCCAAAGCGGGAGGGCCGGGGAGCAGTACTTC	CASSPQSGRAGEQYF
TRBJ2-7	13	.	.	TRBV7-2	TGTGCCAGCAGCTACGAGAGTTTCTACGAGCAGTACTTC	CASSYESFYEQYF
TRBJ1-6	14	.	.	TRBV6-1	TGTGCCATCACCCTGGACAGTTTTGGTTCACCCCTCCACTTT	CAITLDSFGSPLHF
TRBJ2-3	16	TRBD2	.	TRBV10-3	TGTGCCATCAAAAGTAGCGGGAGGGCCAACTCCGATACGCAGTATTTT	CAIKSSGRANSDTQYF
TRBJ2-7	16	.	.	TRBV28	TGTGCCAGTGGGAAATTCGGACACCTGAGCTCCTACGAGCAGTACTTC	CASGKFGHLSSYEQYF
TRBJ2-7	15	TRBD1	.	TRBV5-4	TGTGCCAGCAGCCCACCTGACAGGGTGTCCTACGAGCAGTACTTC	CASSPPDRVSYEQYF
TRBJ2-3	17	.	.	TRBV10-3	TGTGCCATCAGTGAGAGCTTGGAGGGCTTTGGCACAGATACGCAGTATTTT	CAISESLEGFGTDTQYF
TRBJ2-2	13	TRBD2	.	TRBV10-1	TGCGCCAGCAGCCGACTAGCGCCCGGGGAGCTGTTTTTT	CASSRLAPGELFF
TRBJ1-1	13	.	.	TRBV30	TGTGCCTGGATGCCCCGGCTGAACACTGAAGCTTTCTTT	CAWMPRLNTEAFF
TRBJ2-7	12	.	.	TRBV6-5	TGTGCCAGCAGACCTAACGGGTACGAGCAGTACTTC	CASRPNGYEQYF
TRBJ1-5	13	TRBD1	.	TRBV7-3	TGTGCCAGCAGCTACAGGGGAAATCAGCCCCAGCATTTT	CASSYRGNQPQHF
TRBJ2-3	18	.	.	TRBV27	TGTGCCAGCAGTTTATCTTCAACCGGGACAACTAGCACAGATACGCAGTATTTT	CASSLSSTGTTSTDTQYF
TRBJ2-2	18	TRBD1	once	TRBV9	TGTGCCAGCAGCGGGGGACAGGGACCTTCCTCGAACACCGGGGAGCTGTTTTTT	CASSGGQGPSSNTGELFF
TRBJ1-1	15	TRBD1	.	TRBV7-6	TGTGCCAGCAGAGAGATCGGACAGGGCAACACTGAAGCTTTCTTT	CASREIGQGNTEAFF
TRBJ1-3	15	.	.	TRBV11-2	TGTGCCAGCAGCACCTTTTGGGGTACGGGAAACACCATATATTTT	CASSTFWGTGNTIYF
TRBJ2-1	17	TRBD1	.	TRBV7-9	TGTGCCAGCAGCTTCGGACAGGGAGGCCCTTCCTACAATGAGCAGTTCTTC	CASSFGQGGPSYNEQFF
TRBJ2-7	15	TRBD1	.	TRBV11-2	TGTGCCAGCAGCCGGGGACAGGGAATTCGCTACGAGCAGTACTTC	CASSRGQGIRYEQYF
TRBJ2-3	13	.	.	TRBV15	TGTGCCACCAGCAGCCCATCCGGGATTACGGCGTATTTT	CATSSPSGITAYF
TRBJ2-6	15	.	.	TRBV5-6	TGTGCCAGCAGCTTGGTTACCGTTAGGGCCAACGTCCTGACTTTC	CASSLVTVRANVLTF